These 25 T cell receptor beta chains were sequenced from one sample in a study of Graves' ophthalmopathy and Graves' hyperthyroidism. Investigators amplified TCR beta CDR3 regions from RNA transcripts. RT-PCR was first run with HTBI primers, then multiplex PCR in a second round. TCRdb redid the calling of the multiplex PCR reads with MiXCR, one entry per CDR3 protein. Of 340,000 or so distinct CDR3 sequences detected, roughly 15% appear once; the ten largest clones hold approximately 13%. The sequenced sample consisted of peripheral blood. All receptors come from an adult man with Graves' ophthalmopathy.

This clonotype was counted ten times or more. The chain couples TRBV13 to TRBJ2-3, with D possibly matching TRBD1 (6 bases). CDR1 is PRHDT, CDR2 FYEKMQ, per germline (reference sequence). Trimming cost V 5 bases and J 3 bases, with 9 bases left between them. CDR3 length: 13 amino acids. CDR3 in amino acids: CASSPQGTDTQYF. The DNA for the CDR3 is TGTGCCAGCAGCCCGCAGGGGACAGATACGCAGTATTTT.

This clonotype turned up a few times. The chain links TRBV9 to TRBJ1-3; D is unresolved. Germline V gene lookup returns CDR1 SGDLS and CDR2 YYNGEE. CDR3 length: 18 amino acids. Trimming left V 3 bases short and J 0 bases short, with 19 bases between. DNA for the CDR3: TGTGCCAGCAGCGATTCTGGTTTAGCTCCCTTCTCTGGAAACACCATATATTTT. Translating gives CASSDSGLAPFSGNTIYF.

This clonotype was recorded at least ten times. CDR3 amino acids: CASSHGTSNRRSYEQYF. CDR3 DNA: TGTGCCAGCAGCCACGGGACTAGCAATCGAAGATCCTACGAGCAGTACTTC. This chain joins TRBV7-2 and TRBJ2-7; 9 bases match TRBD2. The V gene's germline CDR1 is SGHTA and CDR2 FQGNSA. V lost 5 bases to trimming and J lost 1 base; unmatched junction nucleotides: 12. The CDR3 spans 17 residues.

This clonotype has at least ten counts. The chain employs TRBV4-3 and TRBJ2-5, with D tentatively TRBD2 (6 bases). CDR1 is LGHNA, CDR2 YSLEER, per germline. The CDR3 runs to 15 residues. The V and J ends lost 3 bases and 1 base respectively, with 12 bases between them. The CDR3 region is CASSQARDFQETQYF. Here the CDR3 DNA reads TGCGCCAGCAGCCAGGCCCGGGACTTCCAAGAGACCCAGTACTTC.

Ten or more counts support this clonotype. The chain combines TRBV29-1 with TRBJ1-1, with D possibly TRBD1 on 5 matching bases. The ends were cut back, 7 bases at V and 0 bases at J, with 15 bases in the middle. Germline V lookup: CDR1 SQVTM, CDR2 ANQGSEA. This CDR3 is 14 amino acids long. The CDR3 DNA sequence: TGCAGCGCCCCGAGGTGGGGCTTGAACACTGAAGCTTTCTTT. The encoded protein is CSAPRWGLNTEAFF.

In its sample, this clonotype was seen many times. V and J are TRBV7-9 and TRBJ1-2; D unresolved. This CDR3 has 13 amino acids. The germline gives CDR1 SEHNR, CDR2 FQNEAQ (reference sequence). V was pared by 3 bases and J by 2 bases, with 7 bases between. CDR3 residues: CASSFNGNYGYTF. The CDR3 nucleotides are TGTGCCAGCAGCTTTAACGGGAACTATGGCTACACCTTC.

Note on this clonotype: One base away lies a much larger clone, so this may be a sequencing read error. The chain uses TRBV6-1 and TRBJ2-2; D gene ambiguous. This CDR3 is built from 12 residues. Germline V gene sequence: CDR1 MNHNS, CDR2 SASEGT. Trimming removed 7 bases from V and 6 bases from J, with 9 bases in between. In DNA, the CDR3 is TGTGCCAGCAACCGATGGGCCGGGGAGCTGTTTTTT. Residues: CASNRWAGELFF.

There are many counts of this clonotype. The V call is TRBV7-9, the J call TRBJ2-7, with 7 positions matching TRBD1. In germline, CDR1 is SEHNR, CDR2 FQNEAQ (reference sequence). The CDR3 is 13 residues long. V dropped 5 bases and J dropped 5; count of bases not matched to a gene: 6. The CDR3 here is CASSIRDSNEQYF. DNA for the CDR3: TGTGCCAGCAGCATCAGGGACAGTAACGAGCAGTACTTC.

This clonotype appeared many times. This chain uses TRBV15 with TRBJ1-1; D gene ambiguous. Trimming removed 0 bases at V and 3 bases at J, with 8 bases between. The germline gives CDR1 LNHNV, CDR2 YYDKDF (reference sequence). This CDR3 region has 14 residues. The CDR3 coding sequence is TGTGCCACCAGCAGAGATCGGCGGTACACTGAAGCTTTCTTT. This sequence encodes CATSRDRRYTEAFF.

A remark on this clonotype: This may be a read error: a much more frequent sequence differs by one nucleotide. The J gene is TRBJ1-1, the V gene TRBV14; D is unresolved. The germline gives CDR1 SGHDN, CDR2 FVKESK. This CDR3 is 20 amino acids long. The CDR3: CASSHTLTGRVAGTGTGAFF. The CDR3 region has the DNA TGTGCCAGCAGCCACACGCTGACGGGCCGGGTGGCAGGCACGGGCACTGGAGCTTTCTTT. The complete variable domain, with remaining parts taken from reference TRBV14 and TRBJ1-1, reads EAGVTQFPSHSVIEKGQTVTLRCDPISGHDNLYWYRRVMGKEIKFLLHFVKESKQDESGMPNNRFLAERTGGTYSTLKVQPAELEDSGVYFCASSHTLTGRVAGTGTGAFFGQGTRLTVV.

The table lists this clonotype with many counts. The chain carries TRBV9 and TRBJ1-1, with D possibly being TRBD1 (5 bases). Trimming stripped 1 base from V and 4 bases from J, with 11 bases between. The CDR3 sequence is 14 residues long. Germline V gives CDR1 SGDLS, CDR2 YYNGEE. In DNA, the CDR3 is TGTGCCAGCAGCGTACTGGGAAGGGGCACTGAAGCTTTCTTT. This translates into CASSVLGRGTEAFF.

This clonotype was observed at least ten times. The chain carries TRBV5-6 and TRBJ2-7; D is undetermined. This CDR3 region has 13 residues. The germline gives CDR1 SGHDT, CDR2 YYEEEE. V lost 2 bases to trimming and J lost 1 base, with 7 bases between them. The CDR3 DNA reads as TGTGCCAGCAGCTTATCCCTGTCCTACGAGCAGTACTTC. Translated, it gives CASSLSLSYEQYF.

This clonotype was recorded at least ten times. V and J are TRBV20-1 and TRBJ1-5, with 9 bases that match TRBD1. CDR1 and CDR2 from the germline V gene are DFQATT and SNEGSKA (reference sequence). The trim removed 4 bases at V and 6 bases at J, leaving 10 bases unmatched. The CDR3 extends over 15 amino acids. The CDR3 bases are TGCAGTGCTACCGAACTCCGGGACAGGGCTCAGCCCCAGCATTTT. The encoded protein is CSATELRDRAQPQHF.

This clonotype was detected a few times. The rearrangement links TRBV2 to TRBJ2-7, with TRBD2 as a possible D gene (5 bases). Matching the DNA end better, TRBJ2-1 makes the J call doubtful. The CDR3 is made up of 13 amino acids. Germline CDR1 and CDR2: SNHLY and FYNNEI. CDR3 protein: CASSVARTGEQFF. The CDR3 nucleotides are TGTGCCAGCAGTGTAGCACGGACTGGCGAGCAGTTCTTC.

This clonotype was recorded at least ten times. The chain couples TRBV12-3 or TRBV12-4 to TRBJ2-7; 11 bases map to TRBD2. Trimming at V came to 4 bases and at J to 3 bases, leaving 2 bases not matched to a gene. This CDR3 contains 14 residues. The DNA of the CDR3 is TGTGCCAGCAGTTCTAGCGGGGGGTACTACGAGCAGTACTTC. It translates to CASSSSGGYYEQYF.

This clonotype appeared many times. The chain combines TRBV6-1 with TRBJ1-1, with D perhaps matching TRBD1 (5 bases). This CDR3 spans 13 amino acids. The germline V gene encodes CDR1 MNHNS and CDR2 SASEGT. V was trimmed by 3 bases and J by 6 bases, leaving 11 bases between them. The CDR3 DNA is TGTGCCAGCAGTGAGAGGTGGGGGGCTGAAGCTTTCTTT. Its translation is CASSERWGAEAFF.

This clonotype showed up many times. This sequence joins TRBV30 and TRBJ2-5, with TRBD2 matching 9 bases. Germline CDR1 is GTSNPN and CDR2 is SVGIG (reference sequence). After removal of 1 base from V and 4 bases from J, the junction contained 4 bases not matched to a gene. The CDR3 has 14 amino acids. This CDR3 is CAWSANSGRETQYF. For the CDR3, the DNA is TGTGCCTGGAGTGCCAATAGCGGGAGAGAGACCCAGTACTTC. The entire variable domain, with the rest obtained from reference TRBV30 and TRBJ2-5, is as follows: SQTIHQWPATLVQPVGSPLSLECTVEGTSNPNLYWYRQAAGRGLQLLFYSVGIGQISSEVPQNLSASRPQDRQFILSSKKLLLSDSGFYLCAWSANSGRETQYFGPGTRLLVL.

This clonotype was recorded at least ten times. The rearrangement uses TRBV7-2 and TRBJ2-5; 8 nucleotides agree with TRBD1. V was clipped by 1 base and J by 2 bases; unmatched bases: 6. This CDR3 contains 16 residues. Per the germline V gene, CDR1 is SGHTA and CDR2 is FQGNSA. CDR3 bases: TGTGCCAGCAGCTTAGGGACAGGGACGGTTCAAGAGACCCAGTACTTC. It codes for CASSLGTGTVQETQYF.

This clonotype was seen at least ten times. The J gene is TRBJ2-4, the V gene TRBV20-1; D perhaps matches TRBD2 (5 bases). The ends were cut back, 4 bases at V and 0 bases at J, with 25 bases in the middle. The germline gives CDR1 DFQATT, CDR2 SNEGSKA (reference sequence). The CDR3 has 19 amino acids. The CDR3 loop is CSANKPEEERILAKNIQYF. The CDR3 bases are TGCAGTGCTAACAAACCTGAAGAGGAGCGGATACTAGCCAAAAACATTCAGTACTTC.

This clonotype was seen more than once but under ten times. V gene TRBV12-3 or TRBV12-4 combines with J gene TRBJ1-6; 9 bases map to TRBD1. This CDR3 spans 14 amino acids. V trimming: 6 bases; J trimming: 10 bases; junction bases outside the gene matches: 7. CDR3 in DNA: TGTGCCAGCAGAACCGGGACAGGGTTATCACCCCTCCACTTT. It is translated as CASRTGTGLSPLHF.

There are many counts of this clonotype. This chain's CDR3 is CASSYSPQGTNGYTF. The CDR3, as DNA: TGTGCCAGCAGTTACTCGCCCCAGGGAACCAATGGCTACACCTTC. The rearrangement joins TRBV6-5 to TRBJ1-2; possibly TRBD1 for D (5 bases). The CDR3 covers 15 residues. Trimming removed 0 bases from V and 6 bases from J, with 14 bases in between. Germline-derived CDR1 and CDR2 are MNHEY and SVGAGI.

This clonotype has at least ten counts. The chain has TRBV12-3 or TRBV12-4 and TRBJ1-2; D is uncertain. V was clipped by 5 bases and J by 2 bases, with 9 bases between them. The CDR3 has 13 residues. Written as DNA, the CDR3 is TGTGCCAGCAGTCCGGGTAGGAACTATGGCTACACCTTC. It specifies CASSPGRNYGYTF.

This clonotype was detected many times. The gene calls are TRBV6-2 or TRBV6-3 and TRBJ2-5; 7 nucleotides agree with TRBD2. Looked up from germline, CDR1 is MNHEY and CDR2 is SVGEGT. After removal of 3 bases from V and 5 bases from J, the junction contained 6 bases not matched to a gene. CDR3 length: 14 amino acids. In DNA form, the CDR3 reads TGTGCCAGCAGTTATTGGGGGGAGGGGGAGACCCAGTACTTC. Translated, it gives CASSYWGEGETQYF.

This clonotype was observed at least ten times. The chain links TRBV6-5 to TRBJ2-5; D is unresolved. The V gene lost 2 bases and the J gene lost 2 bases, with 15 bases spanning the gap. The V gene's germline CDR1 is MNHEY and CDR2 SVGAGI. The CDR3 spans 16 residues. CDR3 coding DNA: TGTGCCAGCAGTTACGGACGTGGAAGAGGACAAGAGACCCAGTACTTC. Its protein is CASSYGRGRGQETQYF.

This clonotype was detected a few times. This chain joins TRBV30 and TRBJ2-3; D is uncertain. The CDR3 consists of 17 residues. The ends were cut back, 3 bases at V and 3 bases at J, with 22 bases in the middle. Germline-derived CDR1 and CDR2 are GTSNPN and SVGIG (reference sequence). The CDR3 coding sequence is TGTGCCTGGAGCTCTCAAACTGGAGCAGTGAGGACAGATACGCAGTATTTT. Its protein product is CAWSSQTGAVRTDTQYF.